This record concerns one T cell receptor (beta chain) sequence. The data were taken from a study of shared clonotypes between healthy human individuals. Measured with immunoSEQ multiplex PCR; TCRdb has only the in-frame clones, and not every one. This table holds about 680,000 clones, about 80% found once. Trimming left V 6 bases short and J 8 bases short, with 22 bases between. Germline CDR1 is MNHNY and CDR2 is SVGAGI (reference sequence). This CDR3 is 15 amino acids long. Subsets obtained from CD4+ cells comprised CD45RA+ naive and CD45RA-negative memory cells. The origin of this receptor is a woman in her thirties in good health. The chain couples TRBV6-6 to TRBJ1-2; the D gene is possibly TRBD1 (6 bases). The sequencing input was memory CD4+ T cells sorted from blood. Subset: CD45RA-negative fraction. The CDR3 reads CASSLLTSGTTGYTF. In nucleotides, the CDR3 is TGTGCCAGCAGCCTCCTTACCTCCGGGACAACGGGCTACACCTTC.